The 29 T cell receptor beta chains presented below share a single source sample, sequenced in a study of graft-versus-host responses after intestinal transplantation. The data were produced by immunoSEQ multiplex PCR, yet TCRdb's version contains in-frame clones alone and is incomplete. The sample includes roughly 64,000 clones, more than 90% seen only once; the top ten take around 1.7%. Their antigens remain unidentified. The specimen comprised unstimulated CD8+ T cells sorted from spleen or lymph node cells, sampled before transplant. The receptors derive from a human donor who was the organ donor for an intestinal transplant.

The V and J genes are TRBV6-5 and TRBJ2-1; weak D call: TRBD1 (6 bases). The V end lost 10 bases, the J end lost 5 bases, and 9 bases lay between the germline ends. The CDR3 length is 11 residues. CDR1 is MNHEY, CDR2 SVGAGI, per germline. CDR3 sequence: CATDRDNEQFF. As DNA, the CDR3 is TGTGCCACGGACAGAGACAATGAGCAGTTCTTC.

As DNA, the CDR3 is TGTGCCAGCAGTGAATCCTGGGCTAGCGGGCCCCGGGAGACCCAGTACTTC. Protein product: CASSESWASGPRETQYF. The gene calls are TRBV25-1 and TRBJ2-5, with 8 positions matching TRBD2. The CDR3 is 17 amino acids. The V gene's germline CDR1 is MGHDK and CDR2 SYGVNS. V dropped 1 base and J dropped 5; count of bases not matched to a gene: 12.

The chain combines TRBV29-1 with TRBJ2-1; 9 positions agree with TRBD2. Germline CDR1 SQVTM, CDR2 ANQGSEA. The CDR3 sequence is 13 residues long. After removal of 6 bases from V and 8 bases from J, the junction contained 8 bases not matched to a gene. CDR3 DNA: TGCAGCGTGGGACTAGCCGGGGGCGATGAGCAGTTCTTC. It yields the protein CSVGLAGGDEQFF.

The CDR3 nucleotides read TGTGCCGGGGGGACTAGCGGGAGCTACGAGCAGTACTTC. Residues: CAGGTSGSYEQYF. The V gene is TRBV5-6, the J gene TRBJ2-7; TRBD2 agrees at 14 bases. CDR1 is SGHDT and CDR2 is YYEEEE in the germline V gene. V shed 10 bases, J shed 3 bases, and the junction held 3 bases outside the gene matches. The CDR3 consists of 13 residues.

The rearrangement joins TRBV4-1 to TRBJ2-3, with D perhaps matching TRBD2 (5 bases). The CDR3 loop spans 14 amino acids. Trimming pared 0 bases from V and 11 bases from J, leaving 15 bases between. Germline V gene sequence: CDR1 MGHRA, CDR2 YSYEKL. The CDR3 loop reads CASSQDTAASMQYF. The DNA for the CDR3 is TGCGCCAGCAGCCAAGATACAGCGGCCTCCATGCAGTATTTT.

V and J are TRBV2 and TRBJ2-5; the D is unclear. This CDR3 region has 13 residues. V lost 4 bases to trimming and J lost 0 bases, with 6 bases between them. Germline V gene lookup returns CDR1 SNHLY and CDR2 FYNNEI. The CDR3 loop reads CASSVPDQETQYF. DNA for the CDR3: TGTGCCAGCAGTGTACCGGACCAAGAGACCCAGTACTTC.

The genes are TRBV28 and TRBJ2-2; D gene uncertain. Germline V gene lookup returns CDR1 MDHEN and CDR2 SYDVKM. This CDR3 has 16 residues. V was trimmed by 7 bases and J by 0 bases, leaving 15 bases between them. The DNA of the CDR3 is TGTGCCAGCAACCTGCGTCGGAGCGCGAACACCGGGGAGCTGTTTTTT. Its protein is CASNLRRSANTGELFF.

This clone was picked up one time. The chain joins TRBV5-1 to TRBJ2-3; D possibly corresponds to TRBD2 (6 bases). V was trimmed by 3 bases and J by 7 bases, leaving 18 bases between them. Germline loops: CDR1 SGHRS, CDR2 YFSETQ. The CDR3 contains 15 residues. In DNA form, the CDR3 reads TGCGCCAGCAGCTCGTCTAGCGTTTGGTGGTATACGCAGTATTTT. Its protein is CASSSSSVWWYTQYF.

The rearrangement uses TRBV19 and TRBJ2-1, with D possibly being TRBD2 (6 bases). Trimming stripped 5 bases from V and 8 bases from J, with 13 bases between. This CDR3 is 13 amino acids long. The germline CDR1 and CDR2 sequences are LNHDA and SQIVND (reference sequence). CDR3 nucleotide sequence: TGTGCCAGTAGTTCGTCGGGGGTGGATGAGCAGTTCTTC. Translating gives CASSSSGVDEQFF.

The genes are TRBV4-1 and TRBJ1-2; D is possibly TRBD1 (5 bases). Trimming removed 2 bases from V and 6 bases from J, with 13 bases in between. The CDR3 has 14 amino acids. The germline V gene has CDR1 MGHRA and CDR2 YSYEKL. The CDR3 DNA sequence: TGCGCCAGCAGCCAAACCGGGTCAGGGAATGGCTACACCTTC. The encoded protein is CASSQTGSGNGYTF.

The chain links TRBV28 to TRBJ1-4; D unresolved. V lost 3 bases and J 4 bases, leaving 12 bases between the germline ends. The germline CDR1 and CDR2 sequences are MDHEN and SYDVKM. The CDR3 totals 15 residues. Written as DNA, the CDR3 is TGTGCCAGCAGTTTTCAGGTTCGGGGTAATGAAAAACTGTTTTTT. Amino acids: CASSFQVRGNEKLFF.

This clone was counted a single time. The chain carries TRBV4-2 and TRBJ2-6, with TRBD2 matching 9 bases. The CDR3 has 18 residues. J lost 0 bases, V lost 0 bases, and 3 bases had no gene match. Germline CDR1 is LGHNA and CDR2 is YNFKEQ. CDR3 in DNA: TGTGCCAGCAGCCAAGAACTAGCGGGCACCTCTGGGGCCAACGTCCTGACTTTC. Its translation is CASSQELAGTSGANVLTF.

The chain recombines TRBV15 with TRBJ1-1; a weak D match, TRBD1 (5 bases). This CDR3 spans 13 amino acids. V was clipped by 2 bases and J by 7 bases, with 11 bases between them. CDR1 is LNHNV and CDR2 is YYDKDF in the germline V gene (reference sequence). CDR3 nucleotides: TGTGCCACCAGCAGAAAAGGGGCCGGTGAAGCTTTCTTT. This encodes CATSRKGAGEAFF.

V is TRBV27 and J is TRBJ2-5, with D possibly being TRBD2 (5 bases). The J call may be faulty, since TRBJ2-7 better matches the DNA end. In germline, CDR1 is MNHEY, CDR2 SMNVEV (reference sequence). This CDR3 has 14 residues. The CDR3 is CASSLTSGGYEQYF. CDR3 sequence (DNA): TGTGCCAGCAGTCTCACTAGTGGAGGCTACGAGCAGTACTTC.

This chain connects TRBV7-3 to TRBJ2-2; weak D call: TRBD2 (7 bases). Trimming left V 2 bases short and J 3 bases short, with 16 bases between. Germline V gene data show CDR1 as SGHTA and CDR2 as FQGTGA. CDR3 length equals 17 residues. CDR3 in DNA: TGTGCCAGCAGCTTAGGGACCTGGGAGGGGGACACCGGGGAGCTGTTTTTT. It specifies CASSLGTWEGDTGELFF.

This sequence joins TRBV30 and TRBJ2-2, with 8 bases matching TRBD1. CDR1 and CDR2 from the germline V gene are GTSNPN and SVGIG (reference sequence). The CDR3 sequence is 15 residues long. Germline trimming cut 3 bases from V and 7 bases from J; bases unmatched to any gene: 10. The CDR3 loop reads CAWRRMDREVGELFF. CDR3 sequence (DNA): TGTGCCTGGAGAAGGATGGACAGGGAGGTCGGGGAGCTGTTTTTT.

V is TRBV28 and J is TRBJ1-1, with a possible D match to TRBD1 (5 bases). CDR1 and CDR2 from the germline V gene are MDHEN and SYDVKM. The ends were cut back, 6 bases at V and 4 bases at J, with 12 bases in the middle. There are 13 residues in the CDR3. The CDR3 sequence: CASSFRGPTEAFF. The CDR3 nucleotides are TGTGCCAGCAGCTTTAGGGGTCCCACTGAAGCTTTCTTT.

The chain couples TRBV6-1 to TRBJ2-2; 7 bases agree with TRBD1. V was pared by 8 bases and J by 3 bases, with 6 bases of the junction left unmatched. Germline V gives CDR1 MNHNS, CDR2 SASEGT. This CDR3 has 14 residues. The CDR3: CASEPGQHTGELFF. CDR3 nucleotide sequence: TGTGCCAGCGAACCGGGACAGCACACCGGGGAGCTGTTTTTT.

This rearrangement joins TRBV14 to TRBJ1-4; D not resolved. The ends were cut back, 2 bases at V and 11 bases at J, with 9 bases in the middle. CDR3 length: 12 residues. Germline V gene data show CDR1 as SGHDN and CDR2 as FVKESK. CDR3 amino acids: CASSQSAAKLFF. CDR3 nucleotides: TGTGCCAGCAGCCAAAGTGCGGCCAAACTGTTTTTT.

The chain employs TRBV9 and TRBJ2-1; 12 bases agree with TRBD2. CDR1 and CDR2 (germline): SGDLS, YYNGEE. V gave up 4 bases and J gave up 7 bases; unmatched junction bases: 9. The CDR3 sequence is 16 residues long. CDR3 in DNA: TGTGCCAGCAGCCCCCGACTAGCGGGAGAACGTAATGAGCAGTTCTTC. It encodes CASSPRLAGERNEQFF.

The J gene is TRBJ2-1, the V gene TRBV5-6; TRBD2 matches 14 bases. This CDR3 is built from 17 residues. Germline CDR1 SGHDT, CDR2 YYEEEE. Losses at the gene ends were 3 bases for V and 0 bases for J; bases not matched to a gene: 2. The CDR3 here is CASSSGLAGDSYNEQFF. CDR3 nucleotide sequence: TGTGCCAGCAGCTCGGGACTAGCGGGAGACTCCTACAATGAGCAGTTCTTC.

The genes are TRBV29-1 and TRBJ2-3, with a tentative D call TRBD2 (7 bases). Germline CDR1 reads SQVTM; CDR2 reads ANQGSEA. The CDR3 sequence is 15 residues long. The V gene lost 4 bases and the J gene lost 0 bases, with 14 bases spanning the gap. For the CDR3, the DNA is TGCAGCGTTGCCCTCGGGGGGCTTAGCACAGATACGCAGTATTTT. Translated, it gives CSVALGGLSTDTQYF.

J is TRBJ2-2 and V is TRBV5-6, with 8 bases matching TRBD1. The CDR3 extends over 17 amino acids. With V trimmed by 0 bases and J by 5 bases, 9 bases remained unmatched. Germline-derived CDR1 and CDR2 are SGHDT and YYEEEE. The CDR3 sequence is CASSLGGQGMLTGELFF. CDR3 nucleotide sequence: TGTGCCAGCAGCTTGGGAGGACAGGGTATGCTAACCGGGGAGCTGTTTTTT. Full variable domain (outside the CDR3, taken from reference TRBV5-6 and TRBJ2-2): DAGVTQSPTHLIKTRGQQVTLRCSPKSGHDTVSWYQQALGQGPQFIFQYYEEEERQRGNFPDRFSGHQFPNYSSELNVNALLLGDSALYLCASSLGGQGMLTGELFFGEGSRLTVL.

The gene calls are TRBV28 and TRBJ2-5; 7 positions agree with TRBD1. The CDR3 covers 15 residues. Germline CDR1 and CDR2: MDHEN and SYDVKM. After removal of 6 bases from V and 2 bases from J, the junction contained 9 bases not matched to a gene. CDR3 sequence (DNA): TGTGCCAGCAGCATCACAGGGGACGGACAAGAGACCCAGTACTTC. Protein product: CASSITGDGQETQYF.

The genes are TRBV28 and TRBJ1-2, with D perhaps matching TRBD1 (5 bases). Germline CDR1 reads MDHEN; CDR2 reads SYDVKM. The CDR3 runs to 17 residues. V gave up 3 bases and J gave up 5 bases, with 22 bases separating them. The CDR3 sequence: CASSFSLGTPGGYGYTF. CDR3 nucleotides: TGTGCCAGCAGTTTTTCCCTCGGGACTCCCGGAGGATATGGCTACACCTTC.

This chain uses TRBV28 with TRBJ2-1; 11 bases are shared with TRBD2. The V gene's germline CDR1 is MDHEN and CDR2 SYDVKM. J gave up 1 base and V 4 bases, and 6 bases lay outside the gene matches. The CDR3 has 17 residues. CDR3 sequence reads: CASSYSGRGRSYNEQFF. CDR3 nucleotides: TGTGCCAGCAGTTATAGCGGGAGGGGCCGTTCCTACAATGAGCAGTTCTTC.

About this clone itself: This sample includes further DNA sequences coding for the same CDR3. The chain carries TRBV6-5 and TRBJ1-1; D is undetermined. Germline V gene sequence: CDR1 MNHEY, CDR2 SVGAGI. The CDR3 is 13 amino acids. V lost 1 base and J 1 base, leaving 4 bases between the germline ends. CDR3 in amino acids: CASSYFRNTEAFF. Here the CDR3 DNA reads TGTGCCAGCAGTTACTTTAGGAACACTGAAGCTTTCTTT.

The CDR3: CASSLSYQGDEQYF. CDR3 in DNA: TGTGCCAGCAGTTTATCTTATCAGGGGGACGAGCAGTACTTC. This sequence joins TRBV27 and TRBJ2-7; 7 bases match TRBD1. The CDR3 is 14 residues long. V gave up 0 bases and J gave up 5 bases; unmatched junction bases: 4. Germline V gives CDR1 MNHEY, CDR2 SMNVEV (reference sequence).

The gene calls are TRBV2 and TRBJ1-1; unclear D gene. The CDR3 consists of 14 residues. Germline-derived CDR1 and CDR2 are SNHLY and FYNNEI. Trimming cost V 0 bases and J 0 bases, with 5 bases left between them. The CDR3: CASSEAGVNTEAFF. The CDR3 DNA reads as TGTGCCAGCAGTGAAGCGGGCGTGAACACTGAAGCTTTCTTT.